This T cell receptor (beta chain) was obtained from a study of cytomegalovirus exposure and HLA in healthy donors. The length of the CDR3 is 15 residues. V was clipped by 0 bases and J by 7 bases, with 12 bases between them. CDR1 and CDR2 (germline): SEHNR, FQNEAQ (reference sequence). The PCR used 60 Vbeta and 13 Jbeta primers. Profiling relied on immunoSEQ multiplex PCR, and the TCRdb table lists in-frame clones only, not all of them. The table includes 150,000 to 170,000 clones, over 70% detected once. This clone was detected ten times or more. This chain uses TRBV7-9 with TRBJ1-4, with D hard to call. Sequencing used PBMCs. The receptor comes from a man aged 30 to 45 in good health and CMV-seropositive. CDR3 loop: CASSLAPARGEKLFF. Here the CDR3 DNA reads TGTGCCAGCAGCTTAGCTCCAGCCAGAGGTGAAAAACTGTTTTTT.